This TCR beta chain was recorded in a study of shared clonotypes between healthy human individuals. This clone has just one count. Its matching antigen is unknown. Study-level findings and limits: The genetic and exposure-history diversity represented was limited by few donors. Generally, naive subsets came out with larger estimated richness than memory subsets.

As originally analysed: ImmunoSEQ only sent back junction sequences with no quality scores, so filtering was done differently. The table came from immunoSEQ multiplex PCR; TCRdb's copy has only in-frame clones and leaves some out. V and J calls and clone size come straight from that table; D and trimming were deduced from the DNA. The data contain about 2.4 million clones, more than 90% of them singletons. The junction had 15 bases not matched to a gene; V was cut back by 5 bases and J by 3 bases. Germline values: CDR1 SGHNT, CDR2 YYREEE (reference sequence). The CDR3 has 17 amino acids. The source material was naive CD4+ T cells sorted from blood. The subset was: CD45RA+ positively selected. The sequence was obtained from a young man in good health. The chain joins TRBV5-4 to TRBJ2-7, with 9 positions matching TRBD2. The CDR3 is CASSSRNSGRKIYEQYF. CDR3 sequence (DNA): TGTGCCAGCAGTTCGCGAAATAGCGGGAGAAAGATCTACGAGCAGTACTTC.